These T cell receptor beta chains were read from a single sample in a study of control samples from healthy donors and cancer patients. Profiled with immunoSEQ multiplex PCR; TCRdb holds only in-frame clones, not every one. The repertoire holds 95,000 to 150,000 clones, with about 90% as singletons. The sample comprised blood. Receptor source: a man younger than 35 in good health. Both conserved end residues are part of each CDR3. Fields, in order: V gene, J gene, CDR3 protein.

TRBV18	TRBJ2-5	CASSQGIQETQYF
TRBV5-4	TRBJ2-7	CASSLGTFGASHEQYF
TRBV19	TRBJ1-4	CASSNLAGGEKLFF
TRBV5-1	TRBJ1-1	CASSLARQNTEAFF
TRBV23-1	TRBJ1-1	CASSQSGHGGAGTEAFF
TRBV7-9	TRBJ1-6	CASSTRQGNSPLHF
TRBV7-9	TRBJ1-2	CASSSGQGAGGYTF
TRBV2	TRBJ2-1	CAGSRGAGYNEQFF
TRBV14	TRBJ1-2	CASSQDLGQGAGYTF
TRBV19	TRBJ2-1	CASRSMSGGSNEQFF
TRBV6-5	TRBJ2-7	CASSPLTYEQYF
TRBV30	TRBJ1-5	CAWSGGGYSNQPQHF
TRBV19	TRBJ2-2	CASSINRLMNTGELFF
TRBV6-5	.	CASSYYSGGPDNEQFF
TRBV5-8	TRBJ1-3	CASSLDSSLSGNTIYF
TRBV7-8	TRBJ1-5	CASSPLVSQPQHF
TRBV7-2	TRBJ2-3	CASNFRDRVTDTQYF
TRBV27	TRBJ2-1	CASQDPFYNEQFF
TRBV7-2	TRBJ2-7	CASSQRSGSVYEQYF
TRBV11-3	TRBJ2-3	CASSLGREFTDTQYF
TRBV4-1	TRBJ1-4	CASSFATNEKLFF
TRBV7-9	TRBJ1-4	CASSTRDRGTTNEKLFF
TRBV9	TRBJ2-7	CASSVANGPYEQYF
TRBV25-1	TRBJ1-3	CASSELSSGNTIYF
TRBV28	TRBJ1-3	CASSPSPGQSGNTIYF
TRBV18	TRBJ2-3	CASSPRDRQDTDTQYF
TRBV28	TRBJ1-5	CASTTDINQPQHF
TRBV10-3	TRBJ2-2	CAISVQGFNTGELFF
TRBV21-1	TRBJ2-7	CASTPYRGGPYEQYF
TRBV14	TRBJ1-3	CASSRQGFGNTIYF
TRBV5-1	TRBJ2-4	CASSLDGGEAKNIQYF
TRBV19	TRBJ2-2	CASSSSGRLGELFF
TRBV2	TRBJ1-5	CASRNETGTPTIYSNQPQHF